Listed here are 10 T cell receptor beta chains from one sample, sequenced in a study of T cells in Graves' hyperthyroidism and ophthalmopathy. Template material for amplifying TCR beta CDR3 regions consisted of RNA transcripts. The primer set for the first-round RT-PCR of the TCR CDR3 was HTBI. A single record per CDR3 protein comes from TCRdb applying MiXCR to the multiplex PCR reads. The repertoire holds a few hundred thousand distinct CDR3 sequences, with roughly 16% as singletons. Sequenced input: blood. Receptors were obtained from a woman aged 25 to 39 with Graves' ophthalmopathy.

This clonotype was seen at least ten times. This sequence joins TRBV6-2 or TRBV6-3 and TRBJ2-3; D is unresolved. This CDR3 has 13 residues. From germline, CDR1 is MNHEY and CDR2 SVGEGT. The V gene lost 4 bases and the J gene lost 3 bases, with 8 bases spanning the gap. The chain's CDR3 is CASSSPVTDTQYF. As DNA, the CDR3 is TGTGCCAGCAGTTCCCCCGTTACAGATACGCAGTATTTT.

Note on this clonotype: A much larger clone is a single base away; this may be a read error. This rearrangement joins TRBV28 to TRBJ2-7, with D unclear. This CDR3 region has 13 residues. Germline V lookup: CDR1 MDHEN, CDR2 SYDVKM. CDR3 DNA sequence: TGTGCCGGCAGCTCCCAGACCTGGGACGAGCAGTACTTC. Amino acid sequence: CAGSSQTWDEQYF. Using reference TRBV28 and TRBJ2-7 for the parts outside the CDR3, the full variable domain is DVKVTQSSRYLVKRTGEKVFLECVQDMDHENMFWYRQDPGLGLRLIYFSYDVKMKEKGDIPEGYSVSREKKERFSLILESASTNQTSMYLCAGSSQTWDEQYFGPGTRLTVT.

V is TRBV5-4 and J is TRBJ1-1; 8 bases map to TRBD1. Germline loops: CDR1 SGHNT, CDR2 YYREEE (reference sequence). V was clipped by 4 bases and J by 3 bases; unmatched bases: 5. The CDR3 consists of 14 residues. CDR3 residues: CASSHRDRHTEAFF. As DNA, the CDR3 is TGTGCCAGCAGCCACCGGGACAGGCACACTGAAGCTTTCTTT. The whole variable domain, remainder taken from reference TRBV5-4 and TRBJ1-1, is ETGVTQSPTHLIKTRGQQVTLRCSSQSGHNTVSWYQQALGQGPQFIFQYYREEENGRGNFPPRFSGLQFPNYSSELNVNALELDDSALYLCASSHRDRHTEAFFGQGTRLTVV.

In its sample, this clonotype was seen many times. CDR3 protein: CASSDWGTSTDTQYF. In nucleotides, the CDR3 is TGTGCCAGCAGCGACTGGGGAACGAGCACAGATACGCAGTATTTT. The V and J genes are TRBV3-1 and TRBJ2-3; D unresolved. The CDR3 covers 15 residues. Germline values: CDR1 LGHDT, CDR2 YNNKEL (reference sequence). V dropped 5 bases and J dropped 0 bases, with 12 bases sitting between them.

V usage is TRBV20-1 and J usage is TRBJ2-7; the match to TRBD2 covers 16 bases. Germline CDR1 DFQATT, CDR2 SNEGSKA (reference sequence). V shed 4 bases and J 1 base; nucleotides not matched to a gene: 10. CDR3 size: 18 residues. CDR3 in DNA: TGCAGTGCTAAGCCGGGACTAGCGGGAGGGCACTCTTCCTACGAGCAGTACTTC. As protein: CSAKPGLAGGHSSYEQYF.

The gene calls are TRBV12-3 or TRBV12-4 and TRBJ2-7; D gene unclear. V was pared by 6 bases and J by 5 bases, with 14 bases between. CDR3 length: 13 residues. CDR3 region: CASSPQLPNEQYF. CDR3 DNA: TGTGCCAGCAGCCCCCAGTTACCCAACGAGCAGTACTTC.

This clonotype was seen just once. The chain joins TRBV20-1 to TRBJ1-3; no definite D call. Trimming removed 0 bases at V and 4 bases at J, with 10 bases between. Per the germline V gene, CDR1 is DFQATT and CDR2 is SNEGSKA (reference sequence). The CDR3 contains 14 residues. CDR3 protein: CSAREQSAGNTIYF. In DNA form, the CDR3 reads TGCAGTGCTAGAGAACAGAGTGCCGGAAACACCATATATTTT.

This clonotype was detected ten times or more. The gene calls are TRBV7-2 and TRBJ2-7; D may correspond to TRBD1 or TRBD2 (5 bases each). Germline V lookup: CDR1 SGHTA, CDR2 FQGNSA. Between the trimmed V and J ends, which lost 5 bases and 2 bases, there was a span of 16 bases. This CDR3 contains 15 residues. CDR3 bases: TGTGCCAGCAGCCGCTCCGGGACGGGGACCTACGAGCAGTACTTC. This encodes CASSRSGTGTYEQYF.

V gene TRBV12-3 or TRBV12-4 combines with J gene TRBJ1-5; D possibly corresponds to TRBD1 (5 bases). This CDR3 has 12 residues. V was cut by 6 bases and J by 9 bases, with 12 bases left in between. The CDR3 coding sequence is TGTGCCAGCAGGGAGGGGAATGCGCCCCAGCATTTT. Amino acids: CASREGNAPQHF.

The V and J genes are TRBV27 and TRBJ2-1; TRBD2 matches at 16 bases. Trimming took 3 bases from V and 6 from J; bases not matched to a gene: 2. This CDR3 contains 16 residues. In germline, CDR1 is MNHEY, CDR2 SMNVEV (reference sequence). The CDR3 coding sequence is TGTGCCAGCAGTTTCGGGACTAGCGGGAGGGCCAATGAGCAGTTCTTC. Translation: CASSFGTSGRANEQFF.